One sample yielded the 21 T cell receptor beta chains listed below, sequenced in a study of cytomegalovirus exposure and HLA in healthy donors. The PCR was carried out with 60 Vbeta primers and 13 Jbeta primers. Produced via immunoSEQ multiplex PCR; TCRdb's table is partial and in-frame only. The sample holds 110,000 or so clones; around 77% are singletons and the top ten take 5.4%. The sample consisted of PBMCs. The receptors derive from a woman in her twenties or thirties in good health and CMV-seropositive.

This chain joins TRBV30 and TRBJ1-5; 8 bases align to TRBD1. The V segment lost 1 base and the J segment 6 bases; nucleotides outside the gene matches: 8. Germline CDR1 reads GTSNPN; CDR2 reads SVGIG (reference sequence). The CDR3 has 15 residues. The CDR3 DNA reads TGTGCCTGGAGTGCAGGACAGGGAGGAGGTCAGCCCCAGCATTTT. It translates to CAWSAGQGGGQPQHF.

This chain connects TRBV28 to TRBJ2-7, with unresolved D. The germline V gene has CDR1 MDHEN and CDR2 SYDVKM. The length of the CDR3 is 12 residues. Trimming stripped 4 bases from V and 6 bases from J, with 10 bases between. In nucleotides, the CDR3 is TGTGCCAGCAGTTCATCAGTCCCCGAGCAGTACTTC. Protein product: CASSSSVPEQYF.

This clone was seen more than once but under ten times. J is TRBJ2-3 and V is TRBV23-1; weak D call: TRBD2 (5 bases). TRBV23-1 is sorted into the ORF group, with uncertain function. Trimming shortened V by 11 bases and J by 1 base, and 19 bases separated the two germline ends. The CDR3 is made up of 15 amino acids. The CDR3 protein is CAGEGSEGCTDTQYF. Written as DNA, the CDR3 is TGCGCCGGAGAGGGTAGTGAGGGCTGCACAGATACGCAGTATTTT.

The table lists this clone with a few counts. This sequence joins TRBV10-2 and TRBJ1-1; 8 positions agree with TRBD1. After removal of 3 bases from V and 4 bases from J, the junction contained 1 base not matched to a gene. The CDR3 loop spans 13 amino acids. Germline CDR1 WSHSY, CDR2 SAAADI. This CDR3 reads CASSETGGTEAFF. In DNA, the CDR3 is TGCGCCAGCAGTGAAACAGGGGGCACTGAAGCTTTCTTT.

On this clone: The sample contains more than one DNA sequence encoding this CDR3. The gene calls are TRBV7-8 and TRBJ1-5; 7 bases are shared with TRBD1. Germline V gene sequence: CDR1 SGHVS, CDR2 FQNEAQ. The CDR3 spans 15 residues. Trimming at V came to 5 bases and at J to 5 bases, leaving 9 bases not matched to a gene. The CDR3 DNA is TGTGCCAGCAGCCACAGGGGAGATTTGGATCAGCCCCAGCATTTT. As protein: CASSHRGDLDQPQHF.

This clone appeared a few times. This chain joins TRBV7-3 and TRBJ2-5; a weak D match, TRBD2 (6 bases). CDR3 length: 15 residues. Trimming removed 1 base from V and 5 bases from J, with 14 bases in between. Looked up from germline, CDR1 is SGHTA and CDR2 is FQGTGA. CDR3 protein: CASSLIPSEGETQYF. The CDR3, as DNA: TGTGCCAGCAGCTTAATCCCTAGCGAGGGTGAGACCCAGTACTTC.

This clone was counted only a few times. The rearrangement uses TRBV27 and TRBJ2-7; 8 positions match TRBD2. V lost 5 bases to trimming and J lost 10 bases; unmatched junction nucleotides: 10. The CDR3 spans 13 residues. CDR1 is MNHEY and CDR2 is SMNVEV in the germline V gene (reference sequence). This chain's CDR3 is CASSSGRGRSQYF. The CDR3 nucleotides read TGTGCCAGCAGTAGCGGGAGAGGGAGAAGCCAGTACTTC.

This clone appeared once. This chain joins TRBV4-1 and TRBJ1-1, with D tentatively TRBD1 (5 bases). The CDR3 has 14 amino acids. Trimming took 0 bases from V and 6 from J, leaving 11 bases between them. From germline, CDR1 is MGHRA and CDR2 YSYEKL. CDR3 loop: CASSQEGQGAEAFF. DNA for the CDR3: TGCGCCAGCAGCCAAGAAGGGCAGGGCGCTGAAGCTTTCTTT.

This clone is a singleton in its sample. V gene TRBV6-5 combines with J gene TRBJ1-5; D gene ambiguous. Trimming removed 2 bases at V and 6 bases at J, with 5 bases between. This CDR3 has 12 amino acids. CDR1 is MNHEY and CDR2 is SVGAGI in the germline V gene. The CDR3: CASSYPGQPQHF. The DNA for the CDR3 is TGTGCCAGCAGTTACCCGGGTCAGCCCCAGCATTTT.

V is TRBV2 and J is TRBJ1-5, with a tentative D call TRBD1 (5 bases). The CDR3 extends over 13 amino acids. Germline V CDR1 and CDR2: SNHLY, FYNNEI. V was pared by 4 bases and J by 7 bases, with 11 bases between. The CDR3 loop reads CASSGGGEQPQHF. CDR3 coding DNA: TGTGCCAGCAGTGGTGGGGGGGAACAGCCCCAGCATTTT.

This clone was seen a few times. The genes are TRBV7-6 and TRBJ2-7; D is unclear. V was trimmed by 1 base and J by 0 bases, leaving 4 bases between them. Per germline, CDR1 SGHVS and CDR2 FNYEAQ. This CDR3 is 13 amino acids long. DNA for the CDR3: TGTGCCAGCAGCTTAGGCGCCTCCTACGAGCAGTACTTC. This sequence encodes CASSLGASYEQYF.

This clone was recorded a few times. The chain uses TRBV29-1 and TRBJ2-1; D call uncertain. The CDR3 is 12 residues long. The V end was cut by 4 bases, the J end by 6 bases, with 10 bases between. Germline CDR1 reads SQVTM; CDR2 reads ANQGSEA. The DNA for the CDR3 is TGCAGCGTTGTTGCTAGTGTCAATGAGCAGTTCTTC. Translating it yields CSVVASVNEQFF.

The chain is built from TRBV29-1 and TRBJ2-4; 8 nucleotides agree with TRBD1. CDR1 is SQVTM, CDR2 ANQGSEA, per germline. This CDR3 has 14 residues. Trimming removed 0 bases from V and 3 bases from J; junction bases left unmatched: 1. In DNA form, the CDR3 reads TGCAGCGTTGAAGATACAGGGGGCAAAAACATTCAGTACTTC. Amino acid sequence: CSVEDTGGKNIQYF. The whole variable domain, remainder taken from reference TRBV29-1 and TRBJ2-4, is SAVISQKPSRDICQRGTSLTIQCQVDSQVTMMFWYRQQPGQSLTLIATANQGSEATYESGFVIDKFPISRPNLTFSTLTVSNMSPEDSSIYLCSVEDTGGKNIQYFGAGTRLSVL.

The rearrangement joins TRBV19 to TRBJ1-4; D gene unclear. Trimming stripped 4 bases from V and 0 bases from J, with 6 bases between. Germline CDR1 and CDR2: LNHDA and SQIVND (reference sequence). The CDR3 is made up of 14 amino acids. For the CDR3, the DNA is TGTGCCAGTAGTAGAGGGACAACTAATGAAAAACTGTTTTTT. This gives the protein CASSRGTTNEKLFF.

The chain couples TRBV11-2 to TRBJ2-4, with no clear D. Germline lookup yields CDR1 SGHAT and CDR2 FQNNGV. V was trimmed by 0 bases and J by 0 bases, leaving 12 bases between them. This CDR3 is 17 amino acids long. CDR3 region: CASSLDVSTLAKNIQYF. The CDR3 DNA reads TGTGCCAGCAGCTTAGACGTCTCCACTCTAGCCAAAAACATTCAGTACTTC.

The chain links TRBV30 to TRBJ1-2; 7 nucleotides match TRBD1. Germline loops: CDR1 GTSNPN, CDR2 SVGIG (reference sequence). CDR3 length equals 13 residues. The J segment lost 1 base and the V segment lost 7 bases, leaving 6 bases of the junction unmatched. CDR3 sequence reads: CAYGQVFNYGYTF. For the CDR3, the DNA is TGTGCCTACGGACAGGTTTTTAACTATGGCTACACCTTC.

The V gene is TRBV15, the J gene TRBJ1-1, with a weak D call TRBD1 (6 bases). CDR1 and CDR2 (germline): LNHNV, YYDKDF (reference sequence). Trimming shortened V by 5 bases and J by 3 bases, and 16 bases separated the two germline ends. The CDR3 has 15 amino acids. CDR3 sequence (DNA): TGTGCCACCAGCGAGATCCGGGGGGCCCACACTGAAGCTTTCTTT. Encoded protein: CATSEIRGAHTEAFF.

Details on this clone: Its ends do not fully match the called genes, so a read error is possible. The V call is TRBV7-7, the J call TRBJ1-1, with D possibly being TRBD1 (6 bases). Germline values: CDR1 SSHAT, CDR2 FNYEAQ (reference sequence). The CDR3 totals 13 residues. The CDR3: CASSLGEGAEAFF. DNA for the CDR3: TGTGCTAGCAGCTTAGGTGAGGGGGCTGAAGCTTTCTTT. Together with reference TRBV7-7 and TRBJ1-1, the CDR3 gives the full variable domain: GAGVSQSPRYKVTKRGQDVTLRCDPISSHATLYWYQQALGQGPEFLTYFNYEAQPDKSGLPSDRFSAERPEGSISTLTIQRTEQRDSAMYRCASSLGEGAEAFFGQGTRLTVV.

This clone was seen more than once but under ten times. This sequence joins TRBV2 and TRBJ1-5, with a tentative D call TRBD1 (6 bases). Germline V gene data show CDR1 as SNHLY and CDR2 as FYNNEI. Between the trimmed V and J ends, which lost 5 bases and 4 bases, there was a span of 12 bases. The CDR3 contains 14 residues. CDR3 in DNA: TGTGCCAGCAGTCAAGGACAGCTAAATCAGCCCCAGCATTTT. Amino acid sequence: CASSQGQLNQPQHF.

The CDR3 DNA sequence: TGTGCCAGCCGGACAGGGGGCCCTTCGTCTGGAAACACCATATATTTT. This gives the protein CASRTGGPSSGNTIYF. This chain uses TRBV2 with TRBJ1-3; 11 bases map to TRBD1. The CDR3 runs to 16 residues. The germline V gene has CDR1 SNHLY and CDR2 FYNNEI. Trimming cost V 8 bases and J 1 base; bases outside gene matches: 7.

CDR3: CAGRAQAGTGELFF. Here the CDR3 DNA reads TGTGCCGGCCGAGCGCAGGCAGGGACCGGGGAGCTGTTTTTT. The chain employs TRBV30 and TRBJ2-2, with D perhaps TRBD1 (5 bases). Germline V gives CDR1 GTSNPN, CDR2 SVGIG (reference sequence). Trimming shortened V by 8 bases and J by 5 bases, and 18 bases separated the two germline ends. The CDR3 is 14 residues long.